This entry concerns a single TCR beta chain. Its antigen remains unknown. Ipilimumab CTLA-4 blockade and focal radiation were given to patients with chemo-refractory metastatic non-small-cell lung cancer. This specimen belongs to a study of radiotherapy plus CTLA-4 blockade in lung cancer. Study information: Of the patients, 15% to 20% showed objective responses and about 30% attained disease control. The study, taken as a whole, reports: In blood, tumor-derived TCR clones expanded after radiotherapy plus ipilimumab. Per reports, early blood T cell clone dynamics, plus interferon-beta, forecast response most strongly.

Profiling relied on immunoSEQ multiplex PCR, and the TCRdb table lists in-frame clones only, not all of them. The sample records approximately 60,000 clones, 77% being singletons. The receptor was isolated from a human donor with non-small cell lung cancer who had a complete response to radiotherapy plus ipilimumab. The sequencing used peripheral blood, collected from a patient treated with radiotherapy plus ipilimumab.

The chain's CDR3 is CASSQGGSTEVAKNIQYF. DNA for the CDR3: TGCGCCAGCAGCCAAGGAGGGTCGACTGAGGTAGCCAAAAACATTCAGTACTTC. This chain connects TRBV4-1 to TRBJ2-4; perhaps TRBD2 as D (5 bases). Germline CDR1 and CDR2: MGHRA and YSYEKL. The CDR3 consists of 18 residues. The V gene lost 1 base and the J gene lost 0 bases, with 16 bases spanning the gap.